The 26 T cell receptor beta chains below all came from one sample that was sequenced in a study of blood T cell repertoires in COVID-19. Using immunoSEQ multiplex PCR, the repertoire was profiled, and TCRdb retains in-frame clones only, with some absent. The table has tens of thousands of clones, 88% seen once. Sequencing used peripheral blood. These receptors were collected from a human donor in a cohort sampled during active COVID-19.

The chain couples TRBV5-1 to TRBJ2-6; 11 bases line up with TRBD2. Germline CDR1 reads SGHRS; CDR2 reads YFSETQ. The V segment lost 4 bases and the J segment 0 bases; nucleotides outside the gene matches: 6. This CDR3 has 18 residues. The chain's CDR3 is CASSKTSGTTSGANVLTF. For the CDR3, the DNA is TGCGCCAGCAGCAAGACTAGCGGGACCACCTCTGGGGCCAACGTCCTGACTTTC.

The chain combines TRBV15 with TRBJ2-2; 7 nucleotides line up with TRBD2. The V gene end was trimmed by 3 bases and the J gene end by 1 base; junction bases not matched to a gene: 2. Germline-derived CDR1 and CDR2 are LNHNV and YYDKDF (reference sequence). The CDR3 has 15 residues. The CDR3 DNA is TGTGCCACCAGCAGGGGCGGGGGGAACACCGGGGAGCTGTTTTTT. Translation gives CATSRGGGNTGELFF.

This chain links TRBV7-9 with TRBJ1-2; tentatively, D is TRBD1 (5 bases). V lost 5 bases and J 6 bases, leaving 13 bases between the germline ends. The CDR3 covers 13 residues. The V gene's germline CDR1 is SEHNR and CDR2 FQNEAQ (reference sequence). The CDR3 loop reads CASSPGGTNGYTF. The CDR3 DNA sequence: TGTGCCAGCAGCCCCGGGGGTACTAATGGCTACACCTTC.

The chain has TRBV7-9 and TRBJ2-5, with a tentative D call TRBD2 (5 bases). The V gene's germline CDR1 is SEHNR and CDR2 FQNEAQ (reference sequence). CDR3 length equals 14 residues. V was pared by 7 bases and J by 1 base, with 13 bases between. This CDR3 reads CASTWPGLQETQYF. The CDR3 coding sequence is TGTGCCAGCACCTGGCCAGGACTCCAAGAGACCCAGTACTTC.

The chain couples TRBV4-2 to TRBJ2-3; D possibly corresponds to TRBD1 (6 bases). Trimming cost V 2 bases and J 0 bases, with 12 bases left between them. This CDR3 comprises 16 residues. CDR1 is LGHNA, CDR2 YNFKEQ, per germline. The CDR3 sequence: CASSQRQGPSTDTQYF. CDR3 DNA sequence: TGTGCCAGCAGCCAACGTCAGGGGCCTAGCACAGATACGCAGTATTTT.

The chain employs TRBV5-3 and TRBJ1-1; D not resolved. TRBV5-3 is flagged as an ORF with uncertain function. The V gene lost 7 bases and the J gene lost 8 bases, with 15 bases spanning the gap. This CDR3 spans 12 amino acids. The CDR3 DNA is TGTGCCAGACCGCCGGATGAGGCGGAAGCTTTCTTT. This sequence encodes CARPPDEAEAFF.

The CDR3 bases are TGTGCCAGCAGCCCCACTAGCGGGAGGGCTTTTTCACAAGAGACCCAGTACTTC. Protein product: CASSPTSGRAFSQETQYF. The chain is built from TRBV27 and TRBJ2-5; 13 bases map to TRBD2. The junction had 12 bases not matched to a gene; V was cut back by 6 bases and J by 2 bases. The CDR3 runs to 18 residues. The germline V gene has CDR1 MNHEY and CDR2 SMNVEV (reference sequence).

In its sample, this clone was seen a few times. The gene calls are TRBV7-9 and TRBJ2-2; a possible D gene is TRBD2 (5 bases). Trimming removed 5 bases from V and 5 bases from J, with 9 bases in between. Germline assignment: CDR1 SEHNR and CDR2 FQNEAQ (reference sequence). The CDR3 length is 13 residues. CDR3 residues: CASSTRRTGELFF. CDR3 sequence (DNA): TGTGCCAGCAGCACCCGGAGGACCGGGGAGCTGTTTTTT.

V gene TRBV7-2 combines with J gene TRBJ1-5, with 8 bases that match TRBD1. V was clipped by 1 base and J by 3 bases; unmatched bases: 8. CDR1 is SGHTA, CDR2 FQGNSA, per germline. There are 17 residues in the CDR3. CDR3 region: CASSLVAGQAINQPQHF. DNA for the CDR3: TGTGCCAGCAGCTTAGTCGCGGGACAGGCAATCAATCAGCCCCAGCATTTT.

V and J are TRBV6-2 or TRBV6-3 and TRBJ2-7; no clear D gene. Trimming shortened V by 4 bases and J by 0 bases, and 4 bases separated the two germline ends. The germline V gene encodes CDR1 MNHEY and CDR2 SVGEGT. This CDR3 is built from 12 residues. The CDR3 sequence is CASSSSSYEQYF. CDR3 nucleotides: TGTGCCAGCAGTTCTAGCTCCTACGAGCAGTACTTC.

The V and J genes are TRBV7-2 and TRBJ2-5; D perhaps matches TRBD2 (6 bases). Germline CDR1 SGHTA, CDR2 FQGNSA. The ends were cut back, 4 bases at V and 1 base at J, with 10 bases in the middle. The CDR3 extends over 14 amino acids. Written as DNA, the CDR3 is TGTGCCAGCAGCTCTAGGGACTTCCAAGAGACCCAGTACTTC. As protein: CASSSRDFQETQYF.

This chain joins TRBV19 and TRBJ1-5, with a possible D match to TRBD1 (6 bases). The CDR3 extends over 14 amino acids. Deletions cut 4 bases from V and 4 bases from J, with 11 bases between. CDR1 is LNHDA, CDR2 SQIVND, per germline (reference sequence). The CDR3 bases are TGTGCCAGTAGTAGGGGGCAGGGAAATCAGCCCCAGCATTTT. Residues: CASSRGQGNQPQHF.

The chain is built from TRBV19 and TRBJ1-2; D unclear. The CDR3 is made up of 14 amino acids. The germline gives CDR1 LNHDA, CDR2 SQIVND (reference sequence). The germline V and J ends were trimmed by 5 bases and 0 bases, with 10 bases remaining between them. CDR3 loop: CASSWAGTNYGYTF. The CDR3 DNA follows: TGTGCCAGTAGTTGGGCAGGTACTAACTATGGCTACACCTTC.

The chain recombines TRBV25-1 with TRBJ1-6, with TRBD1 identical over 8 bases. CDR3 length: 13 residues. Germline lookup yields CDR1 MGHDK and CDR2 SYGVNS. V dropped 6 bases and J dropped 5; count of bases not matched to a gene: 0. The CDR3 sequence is CASRTGDNSPLHF. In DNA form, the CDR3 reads TGTGCCAGCAGGACAGGGGATAATTCACCCCTCCACTTT.

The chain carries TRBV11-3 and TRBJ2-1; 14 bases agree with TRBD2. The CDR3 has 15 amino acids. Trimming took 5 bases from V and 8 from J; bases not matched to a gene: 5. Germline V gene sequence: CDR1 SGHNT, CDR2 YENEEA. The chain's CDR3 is CASSRLAGGGDEQFF. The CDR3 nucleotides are TGTGCCAGCAGCAGACTAGCGGGAGGGGGCGATGAGCAGTTCTTC.

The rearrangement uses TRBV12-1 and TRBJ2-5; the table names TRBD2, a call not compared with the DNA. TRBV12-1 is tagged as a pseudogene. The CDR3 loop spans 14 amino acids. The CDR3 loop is CASSPGLEKETQYF. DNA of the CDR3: TGTGCCAGCAGCCCGGGACTAGAAAAAGAGACCCAGTACTTC.

CDR3 sequence: CASSVDRGLEQYF. Written as DNA, the CDR3 is TGTGCCAGCAGCGTAGACAGGGGGCTGGAGCAGTACTTC. The chain is built from TRBV9 and TRBJ2-7; 9 positions match TRBD1. V trimming: 0 bases; J trimming: 7 bases; junction bases outside the gene matches: 2. The germline V gene has CDR1 SGDLS and CDR2 YYNGEE. The CDR3 sequence is 13 residues long.

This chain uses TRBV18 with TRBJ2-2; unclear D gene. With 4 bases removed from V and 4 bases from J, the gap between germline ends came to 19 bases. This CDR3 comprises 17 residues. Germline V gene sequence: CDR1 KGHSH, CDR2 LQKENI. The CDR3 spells CASSLLEDLIRTGELFF. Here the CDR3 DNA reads TGTGCCAGCTCACTCCTCGAGGATTTGATCCGCACCGGGGAGCTGTTTTTT.

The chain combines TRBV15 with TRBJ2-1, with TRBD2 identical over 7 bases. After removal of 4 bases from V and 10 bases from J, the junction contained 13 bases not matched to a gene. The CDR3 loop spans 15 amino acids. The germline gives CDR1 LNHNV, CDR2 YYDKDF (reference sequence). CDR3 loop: CATSKGLTDWQEQFF. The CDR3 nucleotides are TGTGCCACCAGCAAGGGACTAACCGATTGGCAGGAGCAGTTCTTC.

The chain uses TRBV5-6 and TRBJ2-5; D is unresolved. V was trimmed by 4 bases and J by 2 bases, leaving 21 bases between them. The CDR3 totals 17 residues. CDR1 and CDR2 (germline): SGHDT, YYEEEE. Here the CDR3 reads CASSRLVAVSAQETQYF. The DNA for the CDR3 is TGTGCCAGCAGCCGCCTTGTGGCGGTTTCAGCGCAAGAGACCCAGTACTTC.

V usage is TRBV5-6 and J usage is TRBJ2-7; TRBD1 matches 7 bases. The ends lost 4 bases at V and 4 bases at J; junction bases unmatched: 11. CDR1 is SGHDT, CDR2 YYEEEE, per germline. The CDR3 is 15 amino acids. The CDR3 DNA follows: TGTGCCAGCAGCCCCGGACCGGACAGGCCTTACGAGCAGTACTTC. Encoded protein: CASSPGPDRPYEQYF. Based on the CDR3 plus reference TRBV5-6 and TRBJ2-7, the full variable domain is DAGVTQSPTHLIKTRGQQVTLRCSPKSGHDTVSWYQQALGQGPQFIFQYYEEEERQRGNFPDRFSGHQFPNYSSELNVNALLLGDSALYLCASSPGPDRPYEQYFGPGTRLTVT.

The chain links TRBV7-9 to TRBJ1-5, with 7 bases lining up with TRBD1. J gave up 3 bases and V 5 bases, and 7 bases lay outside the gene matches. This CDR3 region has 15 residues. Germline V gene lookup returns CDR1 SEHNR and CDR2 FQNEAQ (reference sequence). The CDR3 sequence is CASSAGTEPNQPQHF. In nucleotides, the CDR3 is TGTGCCAGCAGCGCCGGGACAGAGCCCAATCAGCCCCAGCATTTT.

The DNA for the CDR3 is TGTGCCAGCAGGGGGGCGGGGGGGCCGAGGGCTGAAGCTTTCTTT. It encodes CASRGAGGPRAEAFF. The chain has TRBV6-5 and TRBJ1-1; the D gene is possibly TRBD1 (6 bases). The CDR3 runs 15 residues. Trimming cost V 6 bases and J 6 bases, with 20 bases left between them. Germline V CDR1 and CDR2: MNHEY, SVGAGI.

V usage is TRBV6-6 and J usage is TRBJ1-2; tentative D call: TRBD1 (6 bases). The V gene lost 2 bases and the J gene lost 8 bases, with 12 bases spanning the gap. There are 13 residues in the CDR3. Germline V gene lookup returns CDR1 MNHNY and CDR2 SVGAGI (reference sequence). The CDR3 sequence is CASSYTTGNGYTF. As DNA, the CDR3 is TGTGCCAGCAGTTACACCACAGGGAACGGCTACACCTTC.

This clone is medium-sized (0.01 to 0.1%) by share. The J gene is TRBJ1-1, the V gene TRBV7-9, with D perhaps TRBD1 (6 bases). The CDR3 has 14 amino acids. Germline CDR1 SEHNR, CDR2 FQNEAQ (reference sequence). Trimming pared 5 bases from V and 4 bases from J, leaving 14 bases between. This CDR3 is CASSPSAGVTEAFF. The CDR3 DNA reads TGTGCCAGCAGCCCCTCGGCAGGGGTCACTGAAGCTTTCTTT.

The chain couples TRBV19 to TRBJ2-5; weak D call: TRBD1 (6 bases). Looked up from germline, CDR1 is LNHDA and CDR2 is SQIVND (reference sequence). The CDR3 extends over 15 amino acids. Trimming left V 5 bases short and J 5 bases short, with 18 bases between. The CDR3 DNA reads TGTGCCAGTAGTCCACAGGGTAGTGGGTGGGAGACCCAGTACTTC. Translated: CASSPQGSGWETQYF.